This T cell receptor beta chain was profiled in a study of shared clonotypes between healthy human individuals. Overall study findings and caveats: Blood was the only sampled material, and tissue repertoires likely differ. Against clonotypes common to all four donors, non-shared ones had lower generation probabilities.

Assay used: immunoSEQ multiplex PCR; TCRdb lists only in-frame clones, some missing. In the table there are approximately 2,200,000 clones, around 93% of which are singletons. CD8 cells classed as naive were CD45RO-negative and positively selected for CCR7, excluding terminally differentiated effector memory CD45RA+ cells. With regard to this clone: Its antigen is as yet unknown.

V lost 2 bases and J 0 bases, leaving 12 bases between the germline ends. This CDR3 comprises 15 residues. Germline CDR1 is SGHNT and CDR2 is YYREEE (reference sequence). This sequence joins TRBV5-4 and TRBJ2-7, with D possibly matching TRBD2 (5 bases). Material for sequencing was naive CD8+ T cells from PBMCs. The TCR originated in a man aged 18 to 30 in good health. Some clones in this sample may be carry-over from other donors' samples. In DNA form, the CDR3 reads TGTGCCAGCAGCTTCACACGGGGTTCCTCCTACGAGCAGTACTTC. Its translation: CASSFTRGSSYEQYF.